In its sample, the clone carrying this TCR beta chain was seen many times. These data come from a study of response to subunit inactivated influenza vaccine. TCRdb called the RT-PCR reads again in MiXCR, with one record for every CDR3 protein. The sample consists of roughly 620,000 distinct CDR3 sequences, around 11% of them appearing once. The junction had 6 bases not matched to a gene; V was cut back by 5 bases and J by 3 bases. The V gene's germline CDR1 is SQVTM and CDR2 ANQGSEA. The CDR3 spans 14 residues. This sample also belongs to another study, concerning T cells expressing NK-cell markers. That investigation notes: The cDNA for TCR beta came from 5'RACE template switching with UMIs. Seropositivity for HCMV was found in most of the eight sequenced donors, with one seronegative.

Sequenced here: PBMCs from blood, sampled on the day of vaccination. The rearrangement links TRBV29-1 to TRBJ2-7; TRBD1 matches at 11 bases. The receptor was isolated from a man between 45 and 60 years old who received an inactivated influenza vaccine. CDR3 protein: CSVPAGTGGYEQYF. For the CDR3, the DNA is TGCAGCGTTCCCGCCGGGACAGGGGGCTACGAGCAGTACTTC.